These T cell receptor beta chains were read from a single sample in a study of shared clonotypes between healthy human individuals. Libraries were prepared by immunoSEQ multiplex PCR; TCRdb keeps only in-frame clonotypes and omits some of them. Of 2 million to 2.5 million clones listed, 93% are singletons. The sample consisted of naive CD4+ T cells from PBMCs. Receptors were obtained from a man between 18 and 29 years old in good health. Some clones in this sample may be carry-over from other donors' samples. CDR3s include the opening cysteine and the closing phenylalanine or tryptophan. The order of the fields is J gene, V gene, CDR3 protein.

J: TRBJ1-4; V: TRBV15; CDR3: CATSRGQGGHNEKLFF
J: TRBJ1-3; V: TRBV6-1; CDR3: CASSEGWGNTIYF
J: TRBJ2-7; V: TRBV28; CDR3: CASRGGWARAFGEQYF
J: TRBJ2-5; V: TRBV4-1; CDR3: CASSQALAGQETQYF
J: TRBJ1-3; V: TRBV4-1; CDR3: CASSQDGGTGNTIYF
J: TRBJ2-3; V: TRBV5-1; CDR3: CASAGQPTDTQYF
J: TRBJ2-3; V: TRBV28; CDR3: CASSTSGRAGRDTQYF
J: TRBJ2-7; V: TRBV28; CDR3: CASSLQTTYEQYF
J: TRBJ1-1; V: TRBV18; CDR3: CASSTLTGSPEAFF
J: TRBJ2-3; V: TRBV5-4; CDR3: CASSLQAGGEGGTDTQYF
J: TRBJ2-3; V: TRBV5-1; CDR3: CASSLAGGWSDTQYF
J: TRBJ1-6; V: TRBV6-5; CDR3: CASSSGQAGNSPLHF
J: TRBJ2-7; V: TRBV21-1; CDR3: CASSPRGTGPREQYF
J: TRBJ1-2; V: TRBV30; CDR3: CAWRATGKGLDGYTF
J: TRBJ1-4; V: TRBV9; CDR3: CASSAGTNNEKLFF